This T cell receptor beta chain appears in the sequencing data of a study of cytomegalovirus exposure and HLA in healthy donors. Notes on the study in general: Researchers left out some V segments, among them TRBV6-2 and TRBV6-3, as indistinguishable.

This CDR3 is built from 16 residues. Germline lookup yields CDR1 SGHVS and CDR2 FQNEAQ. Trimming pared 10 bases from V and 4 bases from J, leaving 22 bases between. Primers: 60 Vbeta forward and 13 Jbeta reverse. Libraries were prepared by immunoSEQ multiplex PCR; TCRdb keeps only in-frame clonotypes and omits some of them. The sample consists of 150,000 to 200,000 clones, approximately 82% of them appearing once. As for this clone: Its antigen remains unknown.

The chain uses TRBV7-8 and TRBJ2-2; tentative D call: TRBD1 (6 bases). The source is a woman in her forties in good health and CMV-seropositive. The sequencing input was PBMCs. The chain's CDR3 is CATKTGEGMGTGELFF. Written as DNA, the CDR3 is TGTGCCACCAAGACAGGCGAGGGGATGGGCACCGGGGAGCTGTTTTTT.